The present T cell receptor beta chain was sequenced within a study of T-cell memory formation after mild COVID-19. TCRdb re-analysed the 5' RACE reads in MiXCR, keeping a single row per CDR3 protein. The sample holds 260,000 or so distinct CDR3 sequences, around 17% seen once. As concerns this clonotype: Its antigen remains unidentified.

This CDR3 region has 12 residues. The V gene's germline CDR1 is SQVTM and CDR2 ANQGSEA. V was shortened by 7 bases and J by 0 bases, with 10 bases between the two germline ends. General study points: Memory from before infection featured some responding clones, which suggests cross-reactive memory joined.

What was sequenced was PBMCs or a T cell subset sorted from them (not recorded which). This TCR came from a man younger than 30 who had mild COVID-19 (a few samples of this study predate the infection). Cell type and time point are not known. This chain links TRBV29-1 with TRBJ2-7, with a tentative D call TRBD2 (6 bases). This CDR3 is CSGKEGSYEQYF. CDR3 nucleotides: TGCAGCGGGAAGGAGGGCTCCTACGAGCAGTACTTC.